These 8 T cell receptor beta chains were all obtained from the same sample, sequenced in a study of siplizumab effects on memory and regulatory T cells. Measured with immunoSEQ multiplex PCR; TCRdb has only the in-frame clones, and not every one. The table includes some 100,000 clones, about 90% detected once. Sequences were obtained from Tregs sorted from blood. The origin of the receptors is a human donor in good health.

The chain couples TRBV27 to TRBJ2-2; possibly TRBD2 for D (7 bases). CDR1 and CDR2 from the germline V gene are MNHEY and SMNVEV (reference sequence). V gave up 2 bases and J gave up 5 bases, with 12 bases separating them. The CDR3 has 15 residues. DNA of the CDR3: TGTGCCAGCAGTTTAGCGGGGGCGATGACCGGGGAGCTGTTTTTT. As protein: CASSLAGAMTGELFF.

The chain recombines TRBV5-4 with TRBJ2-3; 16 bases line up with TRBD2. V gave up 4 bases and J gave up 2 bases; unmatched junction bases: 4. Germline V gives CDR1 SGHNT, CDR2 YYREEE (reference sequence). The CDR3 loop spans 17 amino acids. The CDR3 protein is CASSLGLAGGHTDTQYF. DNA for the CDR3: TGTGCCAGCAGCCTGGGACTAGCGGGGGGGCACACAGATACGCAGTATTTT.

This rearrangement joins TRBV7-3 to TRBJ2-2; 9 nucleotides agree with TRBD2. The J segment lost 7 bases and the V segment lost 1 base, leaving 7 bases of the junction unmatched. CDR3 size: 16 residues. Germline assignment: CDR1 SGHTA and CDR2 FQGTGA. For the CDR3, the DNA is TGTGCCAGCAGCTTAATGAGTGGACTAGCGATCGGGGAGCTGTTTTTT. Encoded protein: CASSLMSGLAIGELFF.

The chain recombines TRBV7-2 with TRBJ2-3, with 10 bases matching TRBD2. This CDR3 has 17 amino acids. The trim removed 5 bases at V and 4 bases at J, leaving 12 bases unmatched. The germline gives CDR1 SGHTA, CDR2 FQGNSA. The CDR3 nucleotides read TGTGCCAGCAGCCCCGGACTAGCGGCGATCCAGGCAGATACGCAGTATTTT. The encoded protein is CASSPGLAAIQADTQYF.

The CDR3 is CASSEMWGSSYEQYF. CDR3 DNA: TGTGCCAGCAGTGAGATGTGGGGGAGCTCCTACGAGCAGTACTTC. This sequence joins TRBV2 and TRBJ2-7, with D perhaps given as TRBD1 or TRBD2 (5 bases each). The CDR3 consists of 15 residues. Trimming left V 3 bases short and J 0 bases short, with 12 bases between. Germline V gene sequence: CDR1 SNHLY, CDR2 FYNNEI.

The rearrangement links TRBV6-6 to TRBJ2-1; 7 nucleotides line up with TRBD2. The V and J ends lost 2 bases and 8 bases, in that order; junction bases with no gene match: 9. Germline-derived CDR1 and CDR2 are MNHNY and SVGAGI (reference sequence). There are 15 residues in the CDR3. The DNA of the CDR3 is TGTGCCAGCAGTTACGTGGGAGGGAGAGTCGATGAGCAGTTCTTC. It specifies CASSYVGGRVDEQFF.

V gene TRBV5-6 combines with J gene TRBJ2-5; TRBD2 matches at 11 bases. The V gene's germline CDR1 is SGHDT and CDR2 YYEEEE. V lost 7 bases and J lost 4; bases outside the gene matches: 3. The CDR3 has 13 amino acids. CDR3 loop: CASCGTSGETQYF. The CDR3 nucleotides read TGTGCCAGCTGCGGGACTAGCGGAGAGACCCAGTACTTC. Variable domain in full (rest from reference TRBV5-6 and TRBJ2-5): DAGVTQSPTHLIKTRGQQVTLRCSPKSGHDTVSWYQQALGQGPQFIFQYYEEEERQRGNFPDRFSGHQFPNYSSELNVNALLLGDSALYLCASCGTSGETQYFGPGTRLLVL.

This rearrangement joins TRBV4-1 to TRBJ2-1, with 13 bases lining up with TRBD2. V trimming: 0 bases; J trimming: 6 bases; junction bases outside the gene matches: 8. Germline V gene data show CDR1 as MGHRA and CDR2 as YSYEKL. The CDR3 covers 18 residues. As DNA, the CDR3 is TGCGCCAGCAGCCAAGATCGGTGGACTAGCGGGAGTCTCAATGAGCAGTTCTTC. Amino acids: CASSQDRWTSGSLNEQFF.